This entry lists 17 T cell receptor beta chains sequenced from one sample in a study of T cell repertoires in ileal Crohn's disease. Clones were sequenced by immunoSEQ multiplex PCR, and TCRdb holds only the in-frame ones, with some missing. Of approximately 27,000 clones in the sample, roughly 81% were seen once. The sequencing input was ileal tissue. The source of these receptors is an adult with Crohn's disease.

J is TRBJ2-7 and V is TRBV7-9; 7 nucleotides agree with TRBD2. The CDR3 length is 17 residues. Germline CDR1 reads SEHNR; CDR2 reads FQNEAQ (reference sequence). V dropped 5 bases and J dropped 1; count of bases not matched to a gene: 14. The CDR3 here is CASSAVGRGMGSYEQYF. CDR3 coding DNA: TGTGCCAGCAGCGCCGTGGGGCGGGGGATGGGGTCCTACGAGCAGTACTTC.

This sequence joins TRBV2 and TRBJ1-2; 8 nucleotides line up with TRBD1. The CDR3 totals 14 residues. V shed 6 bases and J 2 bases; nucleotides not matched to a gene: 5. Germline V gene data show CDR1 as SNHLY and CDR2 as FYNNEI. Written as DNA, the CDR3 is TGTGCCAGCAGCGGACAGGGTAAAAACTATGGCTACACCTTC. It yields the protein CASSGQGKNYGYTF.

This chain connects TRBV11-1 to TRBJ2-3; D call uncertain. In germline, CDR1 is SGHAT, CDR2 FQDESV (reference sequence). Trimming took 5 bases from V and 2 from J, leaving 8 bases between them. The CDR3 contains 13 residues. The DNA for the CDR3 is TGTGCCAGCAGCAGTGTAGCCACAGATACGCAGTATTTT. As protein: CASSSVATDTQYF.

This clone has a single count. The CDR3 DNA sequence: TGTGCCAGCAGCTCGGTCGCAGATACGCAGTATTTT. Translated, it gives CASSSVADTQYF. The gene calls are TRBV11-2 and TRBJ2-3, with unresolved D. V lost 4 bases and J lost 4, with 6 bases in between. The CDR3 length is 12 residues. CDR1 SGHAT and CDR2 FQNNGV come from the germline V gene.

The CDR3 loop reads CASLQGYGETQYF. The CDR3 nucleotides read TGTGCCAGTCTACAGGGATATGGGGAGACCCAGTACTTC. V gene TRBV6-6 combines with J gene TRBJ2-5, with D perhaps matching TRBD1 (6 bases). CDR1 and CDR2 (germline): MNHNY, SVGAGI (reference sequence). V dropped 9 bases and J dropped 5 bases, with 16 bases sitting between them. The CDR3 contains 13 residues.

The V and J genes are TRBV12-5 and TRBJ1-5; D perhaps matches TRBD1 (6 bases). CDR1 is LGHNT and CDR2 is FRNRAP in the germline V gene. The ends were cut back, 2 bases at V and 6 bases at J, with 17 bases in the middle. The CDR3 consists of 16 residues. CDR3 coding DNA: TGTGCTAGTGGTTTGTCCCGGGACACTTTTTTTCAGCCCCAGCATTTT. This gives the protein CASGLSRDTFFQPQHF. The full variable domain, completed using reference TRBV12-5 and TRBJ1-5, is DARVTQTPRHKVTEMGQEVTMRCQPILGHNTVFWYRQTMMQGLELLAYFRNRAPLDDSGMPKDRFSAEMPDATLATLKIQPSEPRDSAVYFCASGLSRDTFFQPQHFGDGTRLSIL.

The CDR3, as DNA: TGTGCCAGCAGTACGGGGACAGGGGGCTCCTATAATTCACCCCTCCACTTT. Its protein product is CASSTGTGGSYNSPLHF. The V call is TRBV14, the J call TRBJ1-6; 11 bases match TRBD1. The trim removed 6 bases at V and 0 bases at J, leaving 4 bases unmatched. The germline V gene has CDR1 SGHDN and CDR2 FVKESK. The CDR3 runs to 17 residues.

The rearrangement joins TRBV7-9 to TRBJ1-1, with TRBD1 matching over 9 bases. The CDR3 runs to 14 residues. Germline-derived CDR1 and CDR2 are SEHNR and FQNEAQ (reference sequence). The ends lost 6 bases at V and 4 bases at J; junction bases unmatched: 6. For the CDR3, the DNA is TGTGCCAGCAGTGTGGGACAGGGTATCACTGAAGCTTTCTTT. As protein: CASSVGQGITEAFF.

The chain employs TRBV11-2 and TRBJ1-1; 8 positions agree with TRBD1. Germline assignment: CDR1 SGHAT and CDR2 FQNNGV. With 3 bases clipped from V and 4 bases from J, the junction kept 1 base outside the gene matches. The CDR3 extends over 13 amino acids. The DNA for the CDR3 is TGTGCCAGCAGCTTCACAGGGGGCACTGAAGCTTTCTTT. The encoded protein is CASSFTGGTEAFF.

The chain recombines TRBV30 with TRBJ1-1; the D is unclear. The CDR3 loop spans 13 amino acids. V was clipped by 2 bases and J by 0 bases, with 7 bases between them. Germline assignment: CDR1 GTSNPN and CDR2 SVGIG (reference sequence). CDR3: CAWSQNMNTEAFF. The CDR3, as DNA: TGTGCCTGGAGTCAGAACATGAACACTGAAGCTTTCTTT.

This chain connects TRBV29-1 to TRBJ2-5, with D tentatively TRBD2 (5 bases). CDR1 and CDR2 (germline): SQVTM, ANQGSEA. V lost 8 bases to trimming and J lost 3 bases, with 13 bases between them. CDR3 size: 12 residues. CDR3 region: CSTYPGKETQYF. The CDR3 DNA is TGCAGCACTTACCCGGGGAAAGAGACCCAGTACTTC.

V and J are TRBV9 and TRBJ1-1; maybe TRBD1 (6 bases). V was trimmed by 4 bases and J by 2 bases, leaving 12 bases between them. Germline-derived CDR1 and CDR2 are SGDLS and YYNGEE. The CDR3 is 14 residues long. The CDR3 loop is CASSLQGGNTEAFF. The CDR3 region has the DNA TGTGCCAGCAGCCTTCAAGGGGGAAACACTGAAGCTTTCTTT.

This chain connects TRBV19 to TRBJ2-7; the D is unclear. The V gene lost 5 bases and the J gene lost 5 bases, with 13 bases spanning the gap. This CDR3 has 13 amino acids. Germline V gene data show CDR1 as LNHDA and CDR2 as SQIVND (reference sequence). The CDR3 spells CASSRTDKDEQYF. CDR3 in DNA: TGTGCCAGTAGTCGAACCGACAAGGACGAGCAGTACTTC.

The chain carries TRBV4-1 and TRBJ1-2; D remains ambiguous. Between the trimmed V and J ends, which lost 0 bases and 5 bases, there was a span of 7 bases. Germline CDR1 and CDR2: MGHRA and YSYEKL. This CDR3 contains 13 residues. CDR3 in amino acids: CASSQDGEYGYTF. DNA of the CDR3: TGCGCCAGCAGCCAAGACGGGGAGTATGGCTACACCTTC.

The chain joins TRBV19 to TRBJ2-3, with a possible D match to TRBD2 (6 bases). Per germline, CDR1 LNHDA and CDR2 SQIVND (reference sequence). This CDR3 region has 14 residues. V gave up 8 bases and J gave up 4 bases, with 16 bases separating them. The CDR3 loop reads CASRSGLTADTQYF. CDR3 DNA sequence: TGTGCCAGTCGTTCGGGACTGACAGCAGATACGCAGTATTTT.

The chain carries TRBV6-5 and TRBJ1-3; D unclear. This CDR3 has 15 amino acids. Germline loops: CDR1 MNHEY, CDR2 SVGAGI. V was shortened by 6 bases and J by 0 bases, with 12 bases between the two germline ends. CDR3 in DNA: TGTGCCAGCAGCTCCACCAGGCGCTCTGGAAACACCATATATTTT. It specifies CASSSTRRSGNTIYF.

The genes are TRBV6-5 and TRBJ2-1, with 7 bases that match TRBD1. Germline V CDR1 and CDR2: MNHEY, SVGAGI. Trimming removed 6 bases from V and 8 bases from J; junction bases left unmatched: 7. The CDR3 sequence is 13 residues long. The CDR3 nucleotides are TGTGCCAGCAGCCGACAGGGTTGGGATGAGCAGTTCTTC. This sequence encodes CASSRQGWDEQFF.